The subject of this entry is one TCR beta chain. Its antigen is currently not known. Base quality data are lacking; no much larger clone is found one base away. V was cut back by 3 bases and J by 3 bases, leaving a gap of 8 bases between them. According to the germline V gene, CDR1 reads KGHSH and CDR2 reads LQKENI. The CDR3 spans 13 residues, from the cysteine through the phenylalanine. Left in the record is the CDR3 DNA by itself, 39 bases read in frame from the first base. The reads were generated on an Illumina HiSeq 2500. Quantitative 5'-RACE with molecular barcodes was the method used to prepare the TCR beta libraries. The study's processing was this. To identify disease-linked TCR variants, a new computational method was used, one built on a probabilistic model of VDJ rearrangement. TCRdb passed the public sequencing reads through fastp at Q25 and MiXCR, retaining productive beta sequences. Under each unique CDR3 protein, matching rows form one entry showing the most common genes and DNA. The V and J calls here are based on TCRdb, not the publication. Here the sample has tens of thousands of distinct CDR3 sequences; around 30% occur a single time. Over 50% of the sample is held by the ten biggest clonotypes.

The data are from a study of CD8 T cells in ankylosing spondylitis (dated 2017 in TCRdb). Regarding the study in general: The study profiled T cell receptor beta repertoires in healthy donors and ankylosing spondylitis patients to find disease-linked TCR variants. Samples of peripheral blood were taken, and for ankylosing spondylitis patients, synovial fluid was collected as well. In total, the full study cohort was made up of some 110 healthy donors and 25 to 30 ankylosing spondylitis patients.

Broader findings and caveats from the paper: Blood from ankylosing spondylitis patients appeared to be characterized by a TCR beta motif made up of seven or eight highly homologous amino acid variants. A CD8+ phenotype was shown by the disease-linked clones, which were found at relatively low frequencies in peripheral blood. Some motif variants had previously been reported in the synovial fluid and blood of reactive arthritis patients, which suggests shared mechanisms of disease initiation. According to the report, matched synovial fluid samples from ankylosing spondylitis patients were significantly enriched for the disease-linked clones.

This TCR was sampled from a male donor with ankylosing spondylitis or in good health (not recorded which). The V gene is TRBV18 and the J gene is TRBJ1-1, with no confident D gene call. Sequenced input: blood, either unsorted or a sorted T cell fraction (not recorded which). Read as DNA, the sequence is TGTGCCAGCTCACCGGCAGACTACACTGAAGCTTTCTTT. This sequence encodes CASSPADYTEAFF.